A selection of T cell receptor beta chains follows, all from one sample in a study of cytomegalovirus exposure and HLA in healthy donors. The method was immunoSEQ multiplex PCR; TCRdb's version includes in-frame clones alone and lacks a portion of them. This table holds some 150,000 clones, around nine tenths found once. The material sequenced was PBMCs. The receptors originated from a woman under 40 in good health and CMV-seronegative. CDR3s include the opening cysteine and the closing phenylalanine or tryptophan. Each record gives: V gene, J gene, D gene, clone size, CDR3 DNA, CDR3 protein. The D gene is left open where the match is weak. Clone size is not always given. Where it is, it says once, few, many or a class for expanded clones.

>TRBV29-1|TRBJ1-2|TRBD1|NA
TGCAGCGTCGTATCGACAGGGCCCCCTCGTAAATACACCTTC
CSVVSTGPPRKYTF
>TRBV4-1|TRBJ2-5|TRBD2|once
TGCGCCAGCAGCCTCTCTCTAGCGGGCTTATACCAAGAGACCCAGTACTTC
CASSLSLAGLYQETQYF
>TRBV18|TRBJ2-5|TRBD2|NA
TGTGCCAGCTCATCCGGACTAGGAGAGACCCAGTACTTC
CASSSGLGETQYF
>TRBV4-2|TRBJ2-5|TRBD1|NA
TGTGCCAGCAGCCGATCCCTACAGGGGCTACAAGAGACCCAGTACTTC
CASSRSLQGLQETQYF
>TRBV5-1|TRBJ2-2|NA|NA
TGCGCCAGCAGCGGTGGACTACCCGCCGGGGAGCTGTTTTTT
CASSGGLPAGELFF
>TRBV28|TRBJ2-1|TRBD2|NA
TGTGCCAGCAGTCCCCCGCGGACTAGCGGCTACAATGAGCAGTTCTTC
CASSPPRTSGYNEQFF
>TRBV4-1|TRBJ2-7|TRBD1|NA
TGCGCCAGCAGCCAAGGGGTACAGGACAGGGGGTACGAGCAGTACTTC
CASSQGVQDRGYEQYF
>TRBV14|TRBJ2-5|TRBD2|NA
TGTGCCAGCAGCCAAGGAGGTTGGAGGGCTAGCGGGAGAGGAGAGACCCAGTACTTC
CASSQGGWRASGRGETQYF
>TRBV30|TRBJ2-7|TRBD2|few
TGTGCCTGGAAGGGGTCTAGCGGGAGTATCTACGAGCAGTACTTC
CAWKGSSGSIYEQYF
>TRBV27|TRBJ2-7|NA|NA
TGTGCCAGCAGCAGACAGGACTCCTACGAGCAGTACTTC
CASSRQDSYEQYF
>TRBV19|TRBJ1-4|NA|NA
TGTGCCAGTAGTATCTCTGGGAGGGGGATCCGGGCAAAACTGTTTTTT
CASSISGRGIRAKLFF
>TRBV5-4|TRBJ2-7|TRBD1|NA
TGTGCCAGCAGCTTGATCCCCCGCCGTAGACAGGGTGGCGGAGACGAGCAGTACTTC
CASSLIPRRRQGGGDEQYF
>TRBV4-2|TRBJ1-1|NA|NA
TGTGCCAGCAGCCAAGAGCGGCGGCTGAACACTGAAGCTTTCTTT
CASSQERRLNTEAFF
>TRBV5-4|TRBJ2-1|NA|once
TGTGCCAGCAGCTTCGGGGGTGGCTCCTACAATGAGCAGTTCTTC
CASSFGGGSYNEQFF
>TRBV7-2|TRBJ2-3|NA|NA
TGTGCCAGCAGCTCATCGAGGCAGGGGTTCACAGATACGCAGTATTTT
CASSSSRQGFTDTQYF
>TRBV29-1|TRBJ1-4|NA|NA
TGCAGCGTCTATGACAGCTTTAATGAAAAACTGTTTTTT
CSVYDSFNEKLFF
>TRBV19|TRBJ1-1|TRBD1|NA
TGTGCCAGTAGTATAGAGGCAGGGGGATGGACTGAAGCTTTCTTT
CASSIEAGGWTEAFF
>TRBV28|TRBJ2-3|TRBD2|once
TGTGCCAGCAGTTCCGGACTAGCGGGGGGGCTTGTCACAGATACGCAGTATTTT
CASSSGLAGGLVTDTQYF
>TRBV7-9|TRBJ1-5|NA|NA
TGTGCCAGCAGCTTAGGAGGTATGGGTCAGCCCCAGCATTTT
CASSLGGMGQPQHF
>TRBV27|TRBJ1-4|NA|NA
TGTGCCAGCTCCTCACGGACTCCAACTAATGAAAAACTGTTTTTT
CASSSRTPTNEKLFF
>TRBV6-5|TRBJ2-7|TRBD2|NA
TGTGCCAGCAGTTACTCGAGCTTAGCGGGAGGGATGGAGCAGTACTTC
CASSYSSLAGGMEQYF
>TRBV6-5|TRBJ2-2|NA|NA
TGTGCCAGCAGTAACGAGGGCCTGAACACCGGGGAGCTGTTTTTT
CASSNEGLNTGELFF
>TRBV6-5|TRBJ1-4|TRBD1|few
TGTGCCAGCAGGGACAGGACTATGACTAATGAAAAACTGTTTTTT
CASRDRTMTNEKLFF
>TRBV6-1|TRBJ2-7|NA|NA
TGTGCCAGCAGGCAGACAAGGCTGAACTCCTACGAGCAGTACTTC
CASRQTRLNSYEQYF
>TRBV2|TRBJ1-5|TRBD1|NA
TGTGCCAGCAGTGAAGCGGGACAGGTATTTCAGCCCCAGCATTTT
CASSEAGQVFQPQHF
>TRBV28|TRBJ1-5|TRBD1|NA
TGTGCGTCGGGACAGTATCAGCCCCAGCATTTT
CASGQYQPQHF
>TRBV7-6|TRBJ2-3|TRBD2|NA
TGTGCCAGCAGCCCCCAGGGACTAGCGGGGGGGCTGGGTACGCAGTATTTT
CASSPQGLAGGLGTQYF
>TRBV28|TRBJ2-7|TRBD1|NA
TGTGCCAGCAGGGACAGGGGATCCCACGAGCAGTACTTC
CASRDRGSHEQYF
>TRBV9|TRBJ2-1|TRBD2|NA
TGTGCCAGCAGTCCAAGAACTAGCGGGTTTTACAATGAGCAGTTCTTC
CASSPRTSGFYNEQFF
>TRBV2|TRBJ1-5|NA|NA
TGTGCCAGCAGCGATACGGGGGGGGGAGTTGGACAGCCCCAGCATTTT
CASSDTGGGVGQPQHF
>TRBV5-3|TRBJ1-2|NA|NA
TGTGCCAGAAGCTTGTCCCAGGGGAAAGGGGTACGGTATGGCTACACCTTC
CARSLSQGKGVRYGYTF
>TRBV30|TRBJ1-5|NA|NA
TGTGCCTGGGGGAGAGGTAGCAATCAGCCCCAGCATTTT
CAWGRGSNQPQHF
>TRBV2|TRBJ1-2|TRBD1|NA
TGTGCCAGCAGCCGGGACAGGCCTCTCGGCTACACCTTC
CASSRDRPLGYTF
>TRBV6-5|TRBJ1-2|TRBD1|NA
TGTGCCAGCAGACTACGACAGGGAGCTAACTATGGCTACACCTTC
CASRLRQGANYGYTF
>TRBV4-3|TRBJ2-1|TRBD1|few
TGCGCCAGCAGCCAAGCGGACAGGGCATACAATGAGCAGTTCTTC
CASSQADRAYNEQFF
>TRBV27|TRBJ1-1|NA|once
TGTGCCAGCAGTTCCTGGATCATGGCCGGACAGAACACTGAAGCTTTCTTT
CASSSWIMAGQNTEAFF
>TRBV1|TRBJ2-1|NA|NA
TGCACCAGCAGCCACGACGGACAAAGCTCCTACAATGAGCAGTTCTTC
CTSSHDGQSSYNEQFF
>TRBV29-1|TRBJ1-1|NA|NA
TGCAGCGCCCAGGTCGGGGTGAACACTGAAGCTTTCTTT
CSAQVGVNTEAFF
>TRBV7-2|TRBJ1-2|NA|once
TGTGCCAGCAGCCAAACCCGGGGGGACTATGGCTACACCTTC
CASSQTRGDYGYTF
>TRBV4-1|TRBJ1-6|NA|NA
TGCGCCAGCAGCCAAGTACTTCGACAAGGCCTTCTCCTCCACTTT
CASSQVLRQGLLLHF
>TRBV5-5|TRBJ1-5|NA|NA
TGTGCCAGCAGCTTGGGGCGGAGTCCTTGGCCCCAGCATTTT
CASSLGRSPWPQHF
>TRBV7-2|TRBJ2-7|TRBD2|NA
TGTGCCAGCAGCTTCGCGGGGGATGGCGCCTACGAGCAGTACTTC
CASSFAGDGAYEQYF
>TRBV5-1|TRBJ2-1|NA|NA
TGCGCCAGCAGCCCCCTGGGGGGCTCCTACAATGAGCAGTTCTTC
CASSPLGGSYNEQFF